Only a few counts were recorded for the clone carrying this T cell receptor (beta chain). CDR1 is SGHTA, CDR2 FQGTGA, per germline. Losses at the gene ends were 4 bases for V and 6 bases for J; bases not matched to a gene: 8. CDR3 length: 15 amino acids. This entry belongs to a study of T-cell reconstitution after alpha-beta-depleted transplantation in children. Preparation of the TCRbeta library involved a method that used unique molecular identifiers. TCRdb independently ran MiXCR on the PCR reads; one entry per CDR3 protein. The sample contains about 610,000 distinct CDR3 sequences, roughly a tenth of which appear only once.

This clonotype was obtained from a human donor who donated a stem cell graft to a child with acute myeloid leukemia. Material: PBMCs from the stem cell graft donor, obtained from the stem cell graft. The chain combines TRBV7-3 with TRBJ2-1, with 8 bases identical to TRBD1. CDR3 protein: CASSSAPDRVNEQFF. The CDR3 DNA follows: TGTGCCAGCAGCTCCGCGCCGGACAGGGTCAATGAGCAGTTCTTC.